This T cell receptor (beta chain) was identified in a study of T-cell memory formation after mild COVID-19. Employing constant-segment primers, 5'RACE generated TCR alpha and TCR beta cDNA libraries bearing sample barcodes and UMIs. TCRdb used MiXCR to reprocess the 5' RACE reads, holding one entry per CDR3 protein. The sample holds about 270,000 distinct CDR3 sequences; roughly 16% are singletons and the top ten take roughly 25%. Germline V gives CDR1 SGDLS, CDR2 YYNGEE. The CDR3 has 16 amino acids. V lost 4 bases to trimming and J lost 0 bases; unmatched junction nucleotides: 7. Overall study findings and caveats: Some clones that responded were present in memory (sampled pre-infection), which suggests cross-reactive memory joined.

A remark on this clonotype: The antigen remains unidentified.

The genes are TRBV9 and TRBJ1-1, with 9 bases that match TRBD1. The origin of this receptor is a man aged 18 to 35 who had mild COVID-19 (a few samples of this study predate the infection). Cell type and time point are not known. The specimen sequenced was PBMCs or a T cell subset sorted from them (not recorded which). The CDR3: CASSLATGGLNTEAFF. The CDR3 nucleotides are TGTGCCAGCAGCCTCGCGACAGGGGGTCTGAACACTGAAGCTTTCTTT.